These 9 T cell receptor beta chains originate from one sample sequenced in a study of technical replicates of blood from a few donors. The assay was immunoSEQ multiplex PCR, and TCRdb's table has in-frame clones only and misses some. This table has around 93,000 clones, approximately 95% appearing once. Sequencing input: T cells isolated from PBMCs. These receptors originate from a human donor in good health.

The CDR3 DNA follows: TGTGCCAGCTCACCACAATCCGGGACAGACTATCGGTACTTC. Its protein product is CASSPQSGTDYRYF. The rearrangement uses TRBV18 and TRBJ2-7; TRBD1 agrees at 7 bases. The length of the CDR3 is 14 residues. Per the germline V gene, CDR1 is KGHSH and CDR2 is LQKENI. The ends lost 1 base at V and 12 bases at J; junction bases unmatched: 12.

The chain employs TRBV5-4 and TRBJ2-2; 8 nucleotides match TRBD2. Unmatched junction bases numbered 7, after V lost 0 bases and J lost 6 bases. Germline assignment: CDR1 SGHNT and CDR2 YYREEE (reference sequence). CDR3 length: 16 residues. CDR3 loop: CASSLGGLGSAGELFF. In nucleotides, the CDR3 is TGTGCCAGCAGCTTGGGGGGACTAGGGTCTGCCGGGGAGCTGTTTTTT.

The CDR3 DNA reads as TGTGCCAGCAGTGAAGCGCTTGTTTATCGGAGGACCTACGAGCAGTACTTC. This encodes CASSEALVYRRTYEQYF. V is TRBV2 and J is TRBJ2-7; possible D gene TRBD2, 5 bases. In germline, CDR1 is SNHLY, CDR2 FYNNEI. The CDR3 is made up of 17 amino acids. Trimming stripped 0 bases from V and 2 bases from J, with 17 bases between.

The chain links TRBV6-5 to TRBJ1-3, with TRBD1 matching over 8 bases. CDR1 is MNHEY, CDR2 SVGAGI, per germline. After removal of 5 bases from V and 4 bases from J, the junction contained 4 bases not matched to a gene. The CDR3 is 14 residues long. DNA for the CDR3: TGTGCCAGCAGTATCACAGGGGGGGGAAACACCATATATTTT. It translates to CASSITGGGNTIYF.

The V gene is TRBV10-2, the J gene TRBJ2-7; TRBD2 matches at 13 bases. The germline gives CDR1 WSHSY, CDR2 SAAADI. The V and J ends lost 10 bases and 5 bases, in that order; junction bases with no gene match: 5. This CDR3 has 13 amino acids. As DNA, the CDR3 is TGCGCCACCGGACTAGCGGGAGCCCACGAGCAGTACTTC. Protein: CATGLAGAHEQYF.

The table lists this clone with a few counts. The rearrangement uses TRBV28 and TRBJ1-2; 7 bases fit TRBD1. V dropped 5 bases and J dropped 5; count of bases not matched to a gene: 5. There are 13 residues in the CDR3. Germline CDR1 and CDR2: MDHEN and SYDVKM. The CDR3 here is CASSPGQEYGYTF. CDR3 DNA: TGTGCCAGCAGTCCTGGACAGGAGTATGGCTACACCTTC.

This sequence joins TRBV11-3 and TRBJ2-7, with D perhaps TRBD2 (6 bases). There are 15 residues in the CDR3. V shed 2 bases and J shed 6 bases, with 17 bases lying between them. Per germline, CDR1 SGHNT and CDR2 YENEEA. As DNA, the CDR3 is TGTGCCAGCAGCTTACCGGCGGAGGGTACAGGCGAGCAGTACTTC. It yields the protein CASSLPAEGTGEQYF.

The rearrangement joins TRBV5-4 to TRBJ1-1, with D possibly matching TRBD1 (5 bases). Germline lookup yields CDR1 SGHNT and CDR2 YYREEE (reference sequence). V was shortened by 3 bases and J by 8 bases, with 17 bases between the two germline ends. CDR3 length: 14 residues. The CDR3 DNA reads TGTGCCAGCAGCTCCGTTGGGGGAGGTACCGAAGCTTTCTTT. As protein: CASSSVGGGTEAFF.

V gene TRBV27 combines with J gene TRBJ1-1; TRBD1 is a possible D gene (5 bases). The germline CDR1 and CDR2 sequences are MNHEY and SMNVEV (reference sequence). Trimming took 3 bases from V and 1 from J, leaving 9 bases between them. CDR3 length: 14 residues. The CDR3 here is CASSFLDRNTEAFF. The CDR3 DNA sequence: TGTGCCAGCAGTTTTTTAGACAGGAACACTGAAGCTTTCTTT.